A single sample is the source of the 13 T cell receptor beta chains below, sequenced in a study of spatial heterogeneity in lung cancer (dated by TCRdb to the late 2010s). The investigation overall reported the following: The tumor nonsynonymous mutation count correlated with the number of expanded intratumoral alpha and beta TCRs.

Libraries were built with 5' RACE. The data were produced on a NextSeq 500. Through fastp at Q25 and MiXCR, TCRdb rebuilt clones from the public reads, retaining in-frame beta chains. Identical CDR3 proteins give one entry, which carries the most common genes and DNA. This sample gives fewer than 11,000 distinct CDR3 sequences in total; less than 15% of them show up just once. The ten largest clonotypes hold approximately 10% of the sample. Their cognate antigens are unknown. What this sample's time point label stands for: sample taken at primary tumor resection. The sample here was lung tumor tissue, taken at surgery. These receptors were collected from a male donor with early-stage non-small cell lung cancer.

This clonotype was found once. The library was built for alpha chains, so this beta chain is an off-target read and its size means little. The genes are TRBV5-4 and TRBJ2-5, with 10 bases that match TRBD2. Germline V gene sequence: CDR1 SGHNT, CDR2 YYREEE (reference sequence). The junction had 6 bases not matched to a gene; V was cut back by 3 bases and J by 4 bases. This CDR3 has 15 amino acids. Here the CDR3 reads CASSSTLAGRETQYF. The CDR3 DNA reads TGTGCCAGCAGCTCGACACTAGCGGGGAGAGAGACCCAGTACTTC.

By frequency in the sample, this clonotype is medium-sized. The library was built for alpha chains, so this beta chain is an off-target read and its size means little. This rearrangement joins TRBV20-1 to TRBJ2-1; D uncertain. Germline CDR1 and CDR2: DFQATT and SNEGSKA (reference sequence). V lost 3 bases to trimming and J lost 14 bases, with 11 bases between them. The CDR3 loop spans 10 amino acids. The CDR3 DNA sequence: TGCAGTGCTAGGGAGAAGGACGAGTTCTTC. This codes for CSAREKDEFF.

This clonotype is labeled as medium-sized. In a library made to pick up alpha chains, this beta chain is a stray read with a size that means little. CDR3 in DNA: TGTGCCAGCAGGGGGACAGGGAGGGAGCAGTACTTC. This sequence encodes CASRGTGREQYF. The J gene is TRBJ2-7, the V gene TRBV12-3 or TRBV12-4; 9 bases agree with TRBD1. The CDR3 runs 12 residues. The trim removed 6 bases at V and 7 bases at J, leaving 4 bases unmatched.

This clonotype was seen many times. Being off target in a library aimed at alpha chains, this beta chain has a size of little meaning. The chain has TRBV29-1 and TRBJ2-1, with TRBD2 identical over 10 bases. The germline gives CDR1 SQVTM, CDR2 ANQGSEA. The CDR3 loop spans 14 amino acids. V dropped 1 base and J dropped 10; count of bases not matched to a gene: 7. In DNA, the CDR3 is TGCAGCGTTGAAGTCCTAGCGGGAGCGGGGGAGCAGTTCTTC. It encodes CSVEVLAGAGEQFF.

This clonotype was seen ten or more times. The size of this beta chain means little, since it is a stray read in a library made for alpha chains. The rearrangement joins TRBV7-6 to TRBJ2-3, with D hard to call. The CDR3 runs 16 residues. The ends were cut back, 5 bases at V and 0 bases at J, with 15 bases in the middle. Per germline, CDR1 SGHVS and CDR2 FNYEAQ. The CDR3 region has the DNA TGTGCCAGCAGCCGGACGGATCTAACTAGCACAGATACGCAGTATTTT. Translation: CASSRTDLTSTDTQYF.

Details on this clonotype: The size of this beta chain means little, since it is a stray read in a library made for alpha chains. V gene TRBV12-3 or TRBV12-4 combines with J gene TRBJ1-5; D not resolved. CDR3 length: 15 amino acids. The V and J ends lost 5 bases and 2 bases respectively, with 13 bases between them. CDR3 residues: CASSGDGLGNQPQHF. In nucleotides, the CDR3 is TGTGCCAGCAGTGGTGACGGGTTGGGCAATCAGCCCCAGCATTTT.

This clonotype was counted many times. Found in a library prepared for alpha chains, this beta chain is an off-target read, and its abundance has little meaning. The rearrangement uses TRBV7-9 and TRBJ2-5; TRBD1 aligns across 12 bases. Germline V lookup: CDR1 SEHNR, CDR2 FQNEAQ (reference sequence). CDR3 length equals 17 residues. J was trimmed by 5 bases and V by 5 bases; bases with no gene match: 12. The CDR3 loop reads CASSIGTGTGGFETQYF. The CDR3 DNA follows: TGTGCCAGCAGCATTGGAACCGGGACAGGGGGCTTTGAGACCCAGTACTTC.

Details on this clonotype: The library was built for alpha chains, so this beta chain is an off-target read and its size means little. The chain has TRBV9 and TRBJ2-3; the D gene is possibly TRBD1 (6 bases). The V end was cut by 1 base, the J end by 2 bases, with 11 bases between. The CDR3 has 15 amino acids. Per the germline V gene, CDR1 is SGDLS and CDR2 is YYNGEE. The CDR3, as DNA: TGTGCCAGCAGCGTAAGGGGGTTAATCACAGATACGCAGTATTTT. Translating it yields CASSVRGLITDTQYF.

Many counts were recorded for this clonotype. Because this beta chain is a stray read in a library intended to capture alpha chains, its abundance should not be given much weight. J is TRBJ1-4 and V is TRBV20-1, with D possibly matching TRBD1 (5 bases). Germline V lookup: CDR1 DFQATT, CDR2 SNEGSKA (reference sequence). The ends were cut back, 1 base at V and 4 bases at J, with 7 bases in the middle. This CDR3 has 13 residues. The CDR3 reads CSARGQFNEKLFF. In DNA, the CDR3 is TGCAGTGCTAGAGGACAGTTTAATGAAAAACTGTTTTTT.

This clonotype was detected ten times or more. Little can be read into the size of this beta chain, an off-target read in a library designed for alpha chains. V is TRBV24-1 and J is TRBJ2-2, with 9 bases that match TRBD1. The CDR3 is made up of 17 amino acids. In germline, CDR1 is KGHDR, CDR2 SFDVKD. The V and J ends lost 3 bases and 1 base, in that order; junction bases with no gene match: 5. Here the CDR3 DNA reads TGTGCCACCAGTGATCATGAGGGACAGGGGAACACCGGGGAGCTGTTTTTT. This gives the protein CATSDHEGQGNTGELFF.

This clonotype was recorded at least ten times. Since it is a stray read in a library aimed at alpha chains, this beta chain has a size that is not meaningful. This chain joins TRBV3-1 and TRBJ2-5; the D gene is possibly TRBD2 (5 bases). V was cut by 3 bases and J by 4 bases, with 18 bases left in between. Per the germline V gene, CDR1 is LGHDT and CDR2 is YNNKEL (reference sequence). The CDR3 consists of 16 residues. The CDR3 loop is CASSQSSGVTRETQYF. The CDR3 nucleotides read TGTGCCAGCAGCCAGTCTTCCGGGGTGACGAGAGAGACCCAGTACTTC.

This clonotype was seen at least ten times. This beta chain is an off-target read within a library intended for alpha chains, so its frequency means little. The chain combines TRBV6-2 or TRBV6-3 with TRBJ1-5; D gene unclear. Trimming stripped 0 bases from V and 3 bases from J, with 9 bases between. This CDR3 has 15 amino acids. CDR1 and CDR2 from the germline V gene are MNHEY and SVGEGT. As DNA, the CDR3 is TGTGCCAGCAGTTACTCGGCAGGCCCCAATCAGCCCCAGCATTTT. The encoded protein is CASSYSAGPNQPQHF.

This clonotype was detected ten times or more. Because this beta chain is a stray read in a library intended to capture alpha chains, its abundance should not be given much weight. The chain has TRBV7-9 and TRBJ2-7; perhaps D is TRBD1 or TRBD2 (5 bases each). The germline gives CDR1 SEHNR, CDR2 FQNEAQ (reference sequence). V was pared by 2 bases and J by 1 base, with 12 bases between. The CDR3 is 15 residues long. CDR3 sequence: CASSLTGTRSYEQYF. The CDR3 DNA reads TGTGCCAGCAGCTTAACCGGGACCCGGTCCTACGAGCAGTACTTC.